This note documents a single T cell receptor beta chain sequence. CDR1 is LNHNV, CDR2 YYDKDF, per germline (reference sequence). This CDR3 comprises 15 residues. The V gene lost 6 bases and the J gene lost 2 bases, with 13 bases spanning the gap. These data come from a study of blood T cell repertoires in COVID-19. Study context: COVID-19 samples collected from the United States, Italy and Spain covered acute and convalescent phases. Nucleic acid was either cDNA or gDNA, and it came from T cells, B-cell-depleted T cells, or PBMCs.

Using immunoSEQ multiplex PCR, the repertoire was profiled, and TCRdb retains in-frame clones only, with some absent. Of some 90,000 clones in the sample, roughly 83% were seen once. The source of this sequence is a human donor in a cohort sampled during active COVID-19. V is TRBV15 and J is TRBJ2-2; no clear D gene. Sequenced sample: peripheral blood. DNA of the CDR3: TGTGCCACCAGGACTTCAACTTCAAACACCGGGGAGCTGTTTTTT. This sequence encodes CATRTSTSNTGELFF.